This T cell receptor (beta chain) was found in a study of lymphopenia after photon versus proton radiotherapy. A word on this clone: Its specificity is not known.

Study-wide findings and caveats: Post-nadir TCR diversity decline inversely tracked overall survival among those who died. Only patients who died were analyzed for survival; proton advantage is unproven. Photon-treated patients lost naive T cells and TCR diversity; proton-treated stayed stable.

Clones were sequenced by immunoSEQ multiplex PCR, and TCRdb holds only the in-frame ones, with some missing. The table includes roughly 58,000 clones, around 90% detected once. Germline lookup yields CDR1 MNHEY and CDR2 SMNVEV (reference sequence). Trimming took 10 bases from V and 7 from J, leaving 16 bases between them. The CDR3 is 13 amino acids. This receptor was obtained from a man older than 75 with esophageal cancer. V is TRBV27 and J is TRBJ2-2; a possible D gene is TRBD2 (5 bases). The starting material was peripheral blood, obtained from a patient treated with proton-based radiotherapy. As DNA, the CDR3 is TGTGCCACCACGGACTTTTCGGGCGGGGAGCTGTTTTTT. Its protein is CATTDFSGGELFF.